This TCR beta chain was identified during a study of T cell repertoires in cytomegalovirus infection. Overall study: As its CMV epitopes, the study selected recently identified HLA-C-restricted and well-studied HLA-B-restricted targets. The public TCR beta signatures pointed to both CMV infection and matching HLA type. Study-wide results and limits: Within the response measured ex vivo, HLA-C-restricted CMV-specific TCR beta clonotypes were dominant.

TCRdb ran MiXCR on the reads and lists one entry per CDR3 protein. This sample has approximately 770,000 distinct CDR3 sequences, with around 29% found just once. This clonotype showed up many times. Its antigen is as yet unknown. CDR3 length equals 16 residues. Germline CDR1 is SEHNR and CDR2 is FQNEAQ (reference sequence). Deletions cut 4 bases from V and 0 bases from J, with 13 bases between. The specimen was cultured CD8+ T cells from PBMCs, collected from culture after CMV antigen stimulation. The sequence was obtained from a human donor in good health (CMV status not recorded). Some clones in this sample may be carry-over from other donors' samples. V usage is TRBV7-9 and J usage is TRBJ2-1; D gene ambiguous. CDR3 residues: CASSSGPPSSYNEQFF. The CDR3 DNA reads TGTGCCAGCAGCTCCGGGCCACCGAGCTCCTACAATGAGCAGTTCTTC.